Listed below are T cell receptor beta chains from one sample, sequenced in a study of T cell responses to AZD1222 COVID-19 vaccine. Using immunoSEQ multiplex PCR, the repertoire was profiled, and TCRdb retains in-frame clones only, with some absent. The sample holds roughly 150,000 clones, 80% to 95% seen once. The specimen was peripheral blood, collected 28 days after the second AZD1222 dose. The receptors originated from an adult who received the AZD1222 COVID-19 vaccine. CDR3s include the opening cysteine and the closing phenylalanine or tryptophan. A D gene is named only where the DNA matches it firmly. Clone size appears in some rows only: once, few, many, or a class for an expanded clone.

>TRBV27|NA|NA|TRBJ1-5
CASRRDMGAHQPQHF
TGTGCCAGCAGGCGAGACATGGGGGCGCATCAGCCCCAGCATTTT
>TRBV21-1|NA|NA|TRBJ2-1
CASSKISEDEQFF
TGTGCCAGCAGCAAAATCAGCGAGGATGAGCAGTTCTTC
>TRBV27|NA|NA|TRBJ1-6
CASSFRGSPLHF
TGTGCCAGCAGTTTCAGGGGTTCACCCCTCCACTTT
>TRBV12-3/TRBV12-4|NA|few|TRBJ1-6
CASSQVDNSPLHF
TGTGCCAGCAGCCAGGTGGATAATTCACCCCTCCACTTT
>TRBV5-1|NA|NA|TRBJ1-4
CASSFQGRGENEKLFF
TGCGCCAGCAGCTTTCAAGGTCGGGGGGAGAATGAAAAACTGTTTTTT
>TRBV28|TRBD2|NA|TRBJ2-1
CASRGGREQFF
TGTGCCAGCCGGGGGGGGAGGGAGCAGTTCTTC
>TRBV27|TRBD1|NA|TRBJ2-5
CATSGQGRQETQYF
TGTGCCACCTCCGGACAGGGGCGACAAGAGACCCAGTACTTC
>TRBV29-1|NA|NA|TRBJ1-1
CSVNRDRTEAFF
TGCAGCGTTAACAGGGACCGCACTGAAGCTTTCTTT
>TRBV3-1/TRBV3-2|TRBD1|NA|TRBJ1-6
CASSQTYRGSSYNSPLHF
TGTGCCAGCAGCCAAACCTACAGGGGAAGCTCCTATAATTCACCCCTCCACTTT
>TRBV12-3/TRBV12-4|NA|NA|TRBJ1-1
CASSFSENTEAFF
TGTGCCAGCAGTTTTTCAGAGAACACTGAAGCTTTCTTT
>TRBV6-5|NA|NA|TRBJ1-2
CASNQGPNYGYTF
TGTGCCAGCAATCAAGGGCCTAACTATGGCTACACCTTC
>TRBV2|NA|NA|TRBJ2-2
CASKNPGTGNTGELFF
TGTGCCAGCAAAAATCCCGGGACGGGGAACACCGGGGAGCTGTTTTTT
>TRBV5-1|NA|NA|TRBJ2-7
CASSFIAVGEQYF
TGCGCCAGCAGCTTTATCGCCGTGGGAGAGCAGTACTTC
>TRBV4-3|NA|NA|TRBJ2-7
CASSQAHSYEQYF
TGCGCCAGCAGCCAAGCCCATTCCTACGAGCAGTACTTC
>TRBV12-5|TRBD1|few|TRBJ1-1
CASGLQGPSMVNTEAFF
TGTGCTAGTGGCCTACAGGGGCCCTCGATGGTGAACACTGAAGCTTTCTTT
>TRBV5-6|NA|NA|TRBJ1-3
CASSSTQAGSDFSGNTIYF
TGTGCCAGCAGCTCAACCCAGGCCGGAAGCGACTTCTCTGGAAACACCATATATTTT
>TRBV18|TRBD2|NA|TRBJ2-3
CASSPAGGTTDTQYF
TGTGCCAGCTCACCGGCGGGAGGGACCACAGATACGCAGTATTTT
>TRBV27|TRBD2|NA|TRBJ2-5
CASREGLAGGHQETQYF
TGTGCCAGCAGGGAGGGACTAGCGGGAGGGCACCAAGAGACCCAGTACTTC
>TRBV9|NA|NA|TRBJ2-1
CASSVSMAGEQFF
TGTGCCAGCAGCGTAAGCATGGCTGGGGAGCAGTTCTTC
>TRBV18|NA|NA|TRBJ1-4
CASSPGTPETNEKLFF
TGTGCCAGCTCACCGGGGACTCCCGAGACTAATGAAAAACTGTTTTTT
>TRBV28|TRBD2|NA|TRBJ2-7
CASGGRVRGEQYF
TGTGCCAGCGGAGGGAGGGTGCGGGGGGAGCAGTACTTC
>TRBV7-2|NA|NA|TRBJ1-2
CASSLLRQNYGYTF
TGTGCCAGCAGCTTATTACGACAGAACTATGGCTACACCTTC
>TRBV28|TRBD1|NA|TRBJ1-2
CASSRGGTGPSNYGYTF
TGTGCCAGCAGTCGGGGGGGGACAGGACCCTCTAACTATGGCTACACCTTC
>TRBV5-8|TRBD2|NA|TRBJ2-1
CASSRLAGGDEQFF
TGTGCCAGCAGCCGACTAGCGGGAGGGGATGAGCAGTTCTTC
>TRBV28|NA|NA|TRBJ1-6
CASIPLRRDGGAPLHF
TGTGCCAGCATACCACTTCGGAGGGATGGGGGGGCACCCCTCCACTTT
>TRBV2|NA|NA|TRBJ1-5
CASSIEGNQPQHF
TGTGCCAGCAGTATTGAGGGCAATCAGCCCCAGCATTTT
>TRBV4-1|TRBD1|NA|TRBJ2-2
CASSVRDRVSVGSAGELFF
TGCGCCAGCAGCGTACGGGACAGGGTGAGCGTAGGTTCGGCCGGGGAGCTGTTTTTT
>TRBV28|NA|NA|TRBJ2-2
CASSLVRFSGPYTGELFF
TGTGCCAGCAGTTTAGTGCGCTTCTCCGGACCATACACCGGGGAGCTGTTTTTT
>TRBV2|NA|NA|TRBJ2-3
CASRWEGGDTQYF
TGTGCCAGCAGGTGGGAGGGGGGAGATACGCAGTATTTT
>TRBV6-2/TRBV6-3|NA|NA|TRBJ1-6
CASSRTDYNSPLHF
TGTGCCAGCAGCCGGACAGATTATAATTCACCCCTCCACTTT
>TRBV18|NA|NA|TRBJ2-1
CASSPLSGPYNEQFF
TGTGCCAGCTCACCACTCAGCGGTCCCTACAATGAGCAGTTCTTC
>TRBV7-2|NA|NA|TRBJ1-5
CASSLTGHNQPQHF
TGTGCCAGCAGCTTGACAGGCCACAATCAGCCCCAGCATTTT
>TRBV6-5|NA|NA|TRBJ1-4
CASSSVEGNEKLFF
TGTGCCAGCAGTTCGGTGGAAGGTAATGAAAAACTGTTTTTT
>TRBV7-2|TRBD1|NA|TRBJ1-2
CASSLAPGQTYGYTF
TGTGCCAGCAGCTTAGCCCCGGGACAGACCTATGGCTACACCTTC
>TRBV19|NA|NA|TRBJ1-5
CASSIGRTPGNQPQHF
TGTGCCAGTAGTATAGGTCGGACACCCGGCAATCAGCCCCAGCATTTT
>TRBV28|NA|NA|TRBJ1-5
CASSLTGLSQHF
TGTGCCAGCAGTTTAACCGGGCTTTCCCAGCATTTT
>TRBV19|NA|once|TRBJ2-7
CASSIGGSSYEQYF
TGTGCCAGTAGTATAGGAGGGAGCTCCTACGAGCAGTACTTC
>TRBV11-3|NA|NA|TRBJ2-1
CASSQATPYNEQFF
TGTGCCAGCAGCCAGGCGACACCCTACAATGAGCAGTTCTTC
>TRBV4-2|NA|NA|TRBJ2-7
CASSQDTGGGYEQYF
TGTGCCAGCAGCCAAGATACGGGGGGCGGTTACGAGCAGTACTTC
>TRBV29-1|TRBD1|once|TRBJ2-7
CSVNPGGRYEQYF
TGCAGCGTTAACCCAGGGGGCAGATACGAGCAGTACTTC
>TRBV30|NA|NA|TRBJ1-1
CAWVRYGDANTEAFF
TGTGCCTGGGTCCGCTACGGGGATGCGAACACTGAAGCTTTCTTT
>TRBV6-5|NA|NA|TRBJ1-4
CASGATRGLFF
TGTGCCAGCGGAGCAACTCGGGGCCTGTTTTTT
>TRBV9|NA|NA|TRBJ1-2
CASSVEVGGYTF
TGTGCCAGCAGCGTAGAGGTTGGGGGCTACACCTTC
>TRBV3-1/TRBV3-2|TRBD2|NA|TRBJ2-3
CASSRRTSGSGADTQYF
TGTGCCAGCAGCCGCCGTACTAGCGGGAGCGGGGCAGATACGCAGTATTTT
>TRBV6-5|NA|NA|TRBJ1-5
CASSYSFGSNQPQHF
TGTGCCAGCAGTTACTCCTTCGGTAGCAATCAGCCCCAGCATTTT
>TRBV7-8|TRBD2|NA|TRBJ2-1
CASSEGLPGANEQFF
TGTGCCAGCAGCGAGGGACTACCCGGGGCCAATGAGCAGTTCTTC
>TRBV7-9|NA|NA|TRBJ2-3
CASSLVIAAYLKGDTQYF
TGTGCCAGCAGCTTAGTAATAGCGGCCTACCTCAAGGGGGATACGCAGTATTTT
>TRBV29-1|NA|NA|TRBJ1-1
CSVGRGGNTEAFF
TGCAGCGTAGGTCGGGGGGGGAACACTGAAGCTTTCTTT
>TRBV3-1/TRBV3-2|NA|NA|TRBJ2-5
CASSQLATQYF
TGTGCCAGCAGCCAATTAGCGACCCAGTACTTC
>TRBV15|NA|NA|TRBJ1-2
CATSIGGGYGYTF
TGTGCCACCAGCATTGGAGGGGGCTATGGCTACACCTTC
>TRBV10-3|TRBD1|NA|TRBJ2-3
CAIKPGQGLRSDTQYF
TGTGCCATCAAACCGGGACAGGGTCTTCGTAGCGATACGCAGTATTTT
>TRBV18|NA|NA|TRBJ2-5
CASLRSEEETQYF
TGTGCCAGCCTCAGGTCGGAGGAAGAGACCCAGTACTTC
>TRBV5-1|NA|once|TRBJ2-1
CASSYDGDIDNEQFF
TGCGCCAGCAGCTACGACGGAGATATAGACAATGAGCAGTTCTTC